This TCR beta chain is drawn from a study of CD8 T cells in ankylosing spondylitis. About this clonotype itself: Its antigen is not identified.

General study findings and limits: Seemingly distinctive of ankylosing spondylitis blood was a TCR beta motif formed by eight highly homologous variants. Previously reported in reactive arthritis synovial fluid and blood were some of the motif variants.

TCRdb recomputed calls from the 5' RACE reads with MiXCR, one row per CDR3 protein. The sample lists about 450,000 distinct CDR3 sequences, roughly 26% seen once, with roughly 0.8% in the top ten. The V gene lost 2 bases and the J gene lost 3 bases, with 10 bases spanning the gap. The CDR3 length is 14 residues. From germline, CDR1 is SEHNR and CDR2 FQNEAQ (reference sequence). The specimen sequenced was blood, either unsorted or a sorted T cell fraction (not recorded which). The chain recombines TRBV7-9 with TRBJ1-1, with a weak D call TRBD1 (5 bases). The receptor was derived from a male donor with ankylosing spondylitis. The CDR3 region has the DNA TGTGCCAGCAGCTTACTGGGGCAACACACTGAAGCTTTCTTT. Translating it yields CASSLLGQHTEAFF.